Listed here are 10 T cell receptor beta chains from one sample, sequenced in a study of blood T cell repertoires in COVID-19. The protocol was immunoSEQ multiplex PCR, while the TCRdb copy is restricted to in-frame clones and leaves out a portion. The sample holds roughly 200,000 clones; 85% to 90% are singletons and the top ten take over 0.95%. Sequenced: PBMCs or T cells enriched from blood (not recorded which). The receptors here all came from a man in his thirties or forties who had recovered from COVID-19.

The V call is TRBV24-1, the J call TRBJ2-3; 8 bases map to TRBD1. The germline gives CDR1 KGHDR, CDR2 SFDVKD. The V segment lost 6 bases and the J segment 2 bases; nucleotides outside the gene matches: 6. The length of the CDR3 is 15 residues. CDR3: CATSLRTGITDTQYF. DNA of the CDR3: TGTGCCACCAGTCTCCGGACAGGGATCACAGATACGCAGTATTTT.

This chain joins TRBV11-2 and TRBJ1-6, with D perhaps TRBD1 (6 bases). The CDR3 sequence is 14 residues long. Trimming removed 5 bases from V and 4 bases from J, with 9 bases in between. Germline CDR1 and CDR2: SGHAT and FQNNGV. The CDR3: CASSPDSYNSPLHF. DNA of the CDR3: TGTGCCAGCAGCCCGGACAGTTATAATTCACCCCTCCACTTT. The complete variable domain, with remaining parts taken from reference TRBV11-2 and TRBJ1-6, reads EAGVAQSPRYKIIEKRQSVAFWCNPISGHATLYWYQQILGQGPKLLIQFQNNGVVDDSQLPKDRFSAERLKGVDSTLKIQPAKLEDSAVYLCASSPDSYNSPLHFGNGTRLTVT.

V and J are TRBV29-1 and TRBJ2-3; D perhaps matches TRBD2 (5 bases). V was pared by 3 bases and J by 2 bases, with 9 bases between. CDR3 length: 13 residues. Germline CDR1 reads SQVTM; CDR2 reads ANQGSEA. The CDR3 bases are TGCAGCGTTGATGGCGGACTCACAGATACGCAGTATTTT. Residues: CSVDGGLTDTQYF.

For the CDR3, the DNA is TGTGCCACCAGCAGAGATCCTCGACAGCCGTATAGCAATCAGCCCCAGCATTTT. Its protein product is CATSRDPRQPYSNQPQHF. V usage is TRBV15 and J usage is TRBJ1-5, with TRBD1 as a possible D gene (5 bases). CDR1 is LNHNV, CDR2 YYDKDF, per germline (reference sequence). V was pared by 0 bases and J by 0 bases, with 15 bases between. CDR3 length equals 18 residues.

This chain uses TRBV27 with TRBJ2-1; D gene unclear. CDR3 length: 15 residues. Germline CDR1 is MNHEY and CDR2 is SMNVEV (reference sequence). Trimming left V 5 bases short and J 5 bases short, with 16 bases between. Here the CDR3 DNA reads TGTGCCAGCAGTCCCTTAGCCTCTAGGAACAATGAGCAGTTCTTC. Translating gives CASSPLASRNNEQFF.

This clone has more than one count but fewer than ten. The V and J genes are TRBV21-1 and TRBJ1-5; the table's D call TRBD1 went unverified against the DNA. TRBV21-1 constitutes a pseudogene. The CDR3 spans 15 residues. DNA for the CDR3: TGTGCCAGCAGCAAAGGATGGACATTCAATCAGCCCCAGCATTTT. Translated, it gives CASSKGWTFNQPQHF.

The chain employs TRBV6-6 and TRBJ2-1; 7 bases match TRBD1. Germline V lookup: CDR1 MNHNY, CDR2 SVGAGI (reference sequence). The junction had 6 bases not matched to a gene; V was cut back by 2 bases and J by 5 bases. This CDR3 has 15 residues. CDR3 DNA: TGTGCCAGCAGTTACACCGGACAGGCGAACAATGAGCAGTTCTTC. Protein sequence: CASSYTGQANNEQFF.

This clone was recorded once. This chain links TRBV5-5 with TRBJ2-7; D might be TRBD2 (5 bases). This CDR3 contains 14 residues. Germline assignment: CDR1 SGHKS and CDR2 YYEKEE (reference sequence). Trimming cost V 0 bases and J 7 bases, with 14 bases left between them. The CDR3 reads CASSLGGRSEEQYF. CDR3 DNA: TGTGCCAGCAGCTTGGGAGGGAGATCCGAGGAGCAGTACTTC.

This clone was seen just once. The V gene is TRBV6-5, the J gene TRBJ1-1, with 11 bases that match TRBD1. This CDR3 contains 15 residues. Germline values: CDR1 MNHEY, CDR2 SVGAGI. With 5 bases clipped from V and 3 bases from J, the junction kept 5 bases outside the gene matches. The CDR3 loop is CASSRGQGGYTEAFF. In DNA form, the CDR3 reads TGTGCCAGCAGTCGGGGACAGGGGGGGTACACTGAAGCTTTCTTT.

The CDR3 region has the DNA TGTGCCATCAGTGATTCGCAACCGGGACAGTACTATGGCTACACCTTC. Encoded protein: CAISDSQPGQYYGYTF. The gene calls are TRBV10-3 and TRBJ1-2; 7 bases align to TRBD1. CDR1 is ENHRY and CDR2 is SYGVKD in the germline V gene. The CDR3 is 16 residues long. V trimming: 3 bases; J trimming: 3 bases; junction bases outside the gene matches: 10.